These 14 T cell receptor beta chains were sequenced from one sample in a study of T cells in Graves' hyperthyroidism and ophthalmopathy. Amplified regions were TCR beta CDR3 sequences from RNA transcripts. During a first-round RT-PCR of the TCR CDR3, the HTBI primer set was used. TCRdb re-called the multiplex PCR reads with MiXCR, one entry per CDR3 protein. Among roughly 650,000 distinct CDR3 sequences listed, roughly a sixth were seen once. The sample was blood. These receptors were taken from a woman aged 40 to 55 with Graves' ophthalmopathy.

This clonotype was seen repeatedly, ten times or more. Here the CDR3 DNA reads TGTGCCGGATGGGGCAGGGGAGAGACCCAGTACTTC. It codes for CAGWGRGETQYF. The V and J genes are TRBV2 and TRBJ2-5, with D possibly being TRBD1 (6 bases). Germline V gene lookup returns CDR1 SNHLY and CDR2 FYNNEI. The germline V and J ends were trimmed by 11 bases and 4 bases, with 14 bases remaining between them. CDR3 length equals 12 residues.

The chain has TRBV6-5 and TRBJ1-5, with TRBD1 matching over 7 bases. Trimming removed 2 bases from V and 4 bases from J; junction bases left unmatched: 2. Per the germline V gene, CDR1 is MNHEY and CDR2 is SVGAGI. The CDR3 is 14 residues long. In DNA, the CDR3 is TGTGCCAGCAGTTACGACAGGGCTAATCAGCCCCAGCATTTT. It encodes CASSYDRANQPQHF.

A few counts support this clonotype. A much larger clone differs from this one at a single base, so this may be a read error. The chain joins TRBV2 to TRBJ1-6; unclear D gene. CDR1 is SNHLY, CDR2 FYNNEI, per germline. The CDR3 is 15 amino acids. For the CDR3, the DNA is TGTGCCAGCAGAGGGAGGACGGTCTCTAATTCACCCTTCCACTTT. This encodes CASRGRTVSNSPFHF.

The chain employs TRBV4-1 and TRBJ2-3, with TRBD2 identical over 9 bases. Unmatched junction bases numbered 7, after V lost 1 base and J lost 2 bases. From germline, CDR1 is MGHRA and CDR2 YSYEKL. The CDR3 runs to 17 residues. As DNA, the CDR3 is TGCGCCAGCAGCCAAGGAGTTCTAGCGGGGACCACAGATACGCAGTATTTT. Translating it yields CASSQGVLAGTTDTQYF.

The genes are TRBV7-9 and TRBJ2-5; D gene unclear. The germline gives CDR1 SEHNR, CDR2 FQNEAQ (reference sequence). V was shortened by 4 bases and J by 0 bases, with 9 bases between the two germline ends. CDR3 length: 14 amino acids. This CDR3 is CASSYEGYQETQYF. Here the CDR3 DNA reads TGTGCCAGCAGCTACGAAGGGTACCAAGAGACCCAGTACTTC.

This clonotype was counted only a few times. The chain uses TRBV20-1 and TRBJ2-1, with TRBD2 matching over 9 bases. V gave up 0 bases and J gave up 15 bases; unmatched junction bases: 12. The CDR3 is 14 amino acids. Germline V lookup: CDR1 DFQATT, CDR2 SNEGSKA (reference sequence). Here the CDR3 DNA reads TGCAGTGCTAGAGATCCCCTTGGAGCGGGAGGATTGTTCTTC. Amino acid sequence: CSARDPLGAGGLFF.

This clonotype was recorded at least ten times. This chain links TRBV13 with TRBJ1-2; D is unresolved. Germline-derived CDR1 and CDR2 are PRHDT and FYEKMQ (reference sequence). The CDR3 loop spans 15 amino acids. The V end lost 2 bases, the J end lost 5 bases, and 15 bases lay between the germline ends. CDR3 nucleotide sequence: TGTGCCAGCAGCTTAACAGCTGGGAGTGGGTATGGCTACACCTTC. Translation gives CASSLTAGSGYGYTF.

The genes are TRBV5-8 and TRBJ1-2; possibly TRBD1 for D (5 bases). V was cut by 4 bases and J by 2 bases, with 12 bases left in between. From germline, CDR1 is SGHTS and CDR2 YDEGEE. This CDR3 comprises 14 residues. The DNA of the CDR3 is TGTGCCAGCAGCACCCGGGACGGAAACTATGGCTACACCTTC. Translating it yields CASSTRDGNYGYTF. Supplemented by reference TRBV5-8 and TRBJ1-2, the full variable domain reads EAGVTQSPTHLIKTRGQQATLRCSPISGHTSVYWYQQALGLGLQFLLWYDEGEERNRGNFPPRFSGRQFPNYSSELNVNALELEDSALYLCASSTRDGNYGYTFGSGTRLTVV.

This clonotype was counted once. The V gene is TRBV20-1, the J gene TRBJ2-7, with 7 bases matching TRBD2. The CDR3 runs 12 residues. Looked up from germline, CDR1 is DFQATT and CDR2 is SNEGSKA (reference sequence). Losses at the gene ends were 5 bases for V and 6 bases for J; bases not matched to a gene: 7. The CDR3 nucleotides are TGCAGTGCTCGCCCCCCGGGGGGCGAGCAGTACTTC. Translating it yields CSARPPGGEQYF.

CDR3 bases: TGCAGCGTTGAAACGGGAGGGGTGACCTATGGCTACACCTTC. This translates into CSVETGGVTYGYTF. The rearrangement uses TRBV29-1 and TRBJ1-2; TRBD1 is a possible D gene (5 bases). V gave up 2 bases and J gave up 4 bases, with 14 bases separating them. The CDR3 length is 14 residues. Germline CDR1 and CDR2: SQVTM and ANQGSEA. The variable domain in full, with the rest retrieved from reference TRBV29-1 and TRBJ1-2, is SAVISQKPSRDICQRGTSLTIQCQVDSQVTMMFWYRQQPGQSLTLIATANQGSEATYESGFVIDKFPISRPNLTFSTLTVSNMSPEDSSIYLCSVETGGVTYGYTFGSGTRLTVV.

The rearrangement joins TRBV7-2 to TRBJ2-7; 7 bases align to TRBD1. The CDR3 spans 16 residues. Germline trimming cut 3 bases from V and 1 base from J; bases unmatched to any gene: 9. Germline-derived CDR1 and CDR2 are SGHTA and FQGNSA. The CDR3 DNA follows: TGTGCCAGCAGCTTCGATATAACAGGGGTTTCCTACGAGCAGTACTTC. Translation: CASSFDITGVSYEQYF.

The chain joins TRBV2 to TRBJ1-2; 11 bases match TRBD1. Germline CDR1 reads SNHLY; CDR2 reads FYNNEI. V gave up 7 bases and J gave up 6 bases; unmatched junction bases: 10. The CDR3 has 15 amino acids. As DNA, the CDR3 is TGTGCCAGCACGAAGGACAGGGGGCTGTCTGATGGCTACACCTTC. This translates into CASTKDRGLSDGYTF. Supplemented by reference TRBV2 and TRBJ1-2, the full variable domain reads EPEVTQTPSHQVTQMGQEVILRCVPISNHLYFYWYRQILGQKVEFLVSFYNNEISEKSEIFDDQFSVERPDGSNFTLKIRSTKLEDSAMYFCASTKDRGLSDGYTFGSGTRLTVV.

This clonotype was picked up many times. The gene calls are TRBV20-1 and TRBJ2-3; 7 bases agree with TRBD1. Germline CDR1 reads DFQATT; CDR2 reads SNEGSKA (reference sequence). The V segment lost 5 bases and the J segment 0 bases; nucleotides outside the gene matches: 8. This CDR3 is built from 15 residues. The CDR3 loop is CSAWNRDRSTDTQYF. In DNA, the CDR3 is TGCAGTGCTTGGAACCGGGACAGAAGCACAGATACGCAGTATTTT.

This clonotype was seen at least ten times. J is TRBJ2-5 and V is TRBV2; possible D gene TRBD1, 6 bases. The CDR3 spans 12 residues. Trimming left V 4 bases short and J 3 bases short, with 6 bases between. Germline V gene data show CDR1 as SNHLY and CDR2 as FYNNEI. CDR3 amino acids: CASSGTEETQYF. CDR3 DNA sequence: TGTGCCAGCAGTGGGACAGAAGAGACCCAGTACTTC. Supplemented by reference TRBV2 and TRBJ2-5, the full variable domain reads EPEVTQTPSHQVTQMGQEVILRCVPISNHLYFYWYRQILGQKVEFLVSFYNNEISEKSEIFDDQFSVERPDGSNFTLKIRSTKLEDSAMYFCASSGTEETQYFGPGTRLLVL.